Below are 17 T cell receptor beta chains sequenced from a single sample in a study of OX40 agonist ivuxolimab in advanced cancers. Sequenced by immunoSEQ multiplex PCR; TCRdb stores in-frame clones only, minus some. The repertoire holds 95,000 to 100,000 clones, more than 85% seen once, with 0.25% to 0.3% in the top ten. The sequencing here drew on CD4+ or CD8+ T cells sorted from blood, taken in a trial of the OX40 agonist ivuxolimab. Source of these receptors: an adult with an advanced solid tumor such as melanoma, head and neck, liver or kidney cancer.

About this clone itself: Other nucleotide sequences in the sample specify the same CDR3. The chain employs TRBV12-5 and TRBJ1-5, with D uncertain. The germline V gene encodes CDR1 LGHNT and CDR2 FRNRAP. V gave up 6 bases and J gave up 1 base, with 13 bases separating them. There are 15 residues in the CDR3. CDR3 nucleotides: TGTGCTAGTGGCCCCCCGGGTGGAAGCAATCAGCCCCAGCATTTT. Translated, it gives CASGPPGGSNQPQHF.

The chain uses TRBV10-3 and TRBJ1-6, with D possibly matching TRBD1 (5 bases). This CDR3 has 18 residues. The germline V and J ends were trimmed by 2 bases and 0 bases, with 14 bases remaining between them. Germline V gene lookup returns CDR1 ENHRY and CDR2 SYGVKD. The CDR3 DNA reads as TGTGCCATCAGTGAGCGACAAGGGGTTAGCTCCTATAATTCACCCCTCCACTTT. Residues: CAISERQGVSSYNSPLHF.

The chain combines TRBV10-3 with TRBJ2-6, with a weak D call TRBD2 (7 bases). This CDR3 has 18 residues. Between the trimmed V and J ends, which lost 0 bases and 2 bases, there was a span of 14 bases. From germline, CDR1 is ENHRY and CDR2 SYGVKD. DNA for the CDR3: TGTGCCATCAGTGAGTCAGATCGGGGGGCCCCTGGGGCCAACGTCCTGACTTTC. It translates to CAISESDRGAPGANVLTF.

V gene TRBV27 combines with J gene TRBJ2-1, with D maybe TRBD2 (7 bases). This CDR3 has 16 amino acids. The germline V and J ends were trimmed by 5 bases and 4 bases, with 18 bases remaining between them. In germline, CDR1 is MNHEY, CDR2 SMNVEV (reference sequence). The CDR3 region is CASSPQRGGGYNEQFF. The CDR3 DNA sequence: TGTGCCAGCAGTCCCCAGCGGGGAGGGGGATACAATGAGCAGTTCTTC.

The rearrangement joins TRBV7-2 to TRBJ2-1; D possibly matches TRBD1 or TRBD2 (5 bases each). The CDR3 spans 12 residues. Trimming left V 5 bases short and J 10 bases short, with 12 bases between. Germline V gene sequence: CDR1 SGHTA, CDR2 FQGNSA. The chain's CDR3 is CASSRGEGEQFF. The CDR3 bases are TGTGCCAGCAGCAGGGGCGAGGGGGAGCAGTTCTTC.

CDR3 region: CASRDGQGTDTQYF. Here the CDR3 DNA reads TGTGCCAGCAGGGACGGACAGGGCACAGATACGCAGTATTTT. This chain joins TRBV6-1 and TRBJ2-3, with 7 bases that match TRBD1. CDR3 size: 14 residues. The V gene's germline CDR1 is MNHNS and CDR2 SASEGT. The trim removed 6 bases at V and 1 base at J, leaving 4 bases unmatched.

The chain uses TRBV5-5 and TRBJ1-5; D is unresolved. The V end lost 0 bases, the J end lost 5 bases, and 9 bases lay between the germline ends. The CDR3 runs 14 residues. Germline assignment: CDR1 SGHKS and CDR2 YYEKEE (reference sequence). Written as DNA, the CDR3 is TGTGCCAGCAGCTTGGAGAGCGGGGATCAGCCCCAGCATTTT. Encoded protein: CASSLESGDQPQHF.

V usage is TRBV7-3 and J usage is TRBJ1-1; D is uncertain. Germline lookup yields CDR1 SGHTA and CDR2 FQGTGA. The CDR3 spans 15 residues. The V and J ends lost 5 bases and 1 base respectively, with 14 bases between them. The CDR3 is CASSPNYGPNTEAFF. CDR3 DNA: TGTGCCAGCAGCCCCAACTATGGGCCGAACACTGAAGCTTTCTTT.

This chain joins TRBV9 and TRBJ2-1; the match to TRBD2 covers 13 bases. V lost 4 bases and J lost 7; bases outside the gene matches: 5. Germline V lookup: CDR1 SGDLS, CDR2 YYNGEE. The CDR3 covers 15 residues. The CDR3 DNA reads TGTGCCAGCAGCCCCCGGACTAGCGGGGGTAATGAGCAGTTCTTC. Translation: CASSPRTSGGNEQFF. Using reference TRBV9 and TRBJ2-1 for the parts outside the CDR3, the full variable domain is DSGVTQTPKHLITATGQRVTLRCSPRSGDLSVYWYQQSLDQGLQFLIQYYNGEERAKGNILERFSAQQFPDLHSELNLSSLELGDSALYFCASSPRTSGGNEQFFGPGTRLTVL.

This clone has a single count. The chain carries TRBV10-3 and TRBJ2-1; D is unclear. V shed 2 bases and J shed 0 bases, with 11 bases lying between them. This CDR3 is built from 16 residues. CDR1 is ENHRY, CDR2 SYGVKD, per germline. The CDR3 spells CAISEVLPSSYNEQFF. The CDR3 nucleotides read TGTGCCATCAGTGAGGTGCTCCCGAGCTCCTACAATGAGCAGTTCTTC.

The chain couples TRBV15 to TRBJ1-1; D gene uncertain. There are 13 residues in the CDR3. Germline loops: CDR1 LNHNV, CDR2 YYDKDF (reference sequence). V lost 5 bases and J 6 bases, leaving 13 bases between the germline ends. This chain's CDR3 is CATSLTGDAEAFF. The CDR3 DNA sequence: TGTGCCACCAGCCTCACGGGCGACGCTGAAGCTTTCTTT.

V is TRBV7-9 and J is TRBJ1-1; 9 bases map to TRBD1. Germline trimming cut 3 bases from V and 4 bases from J; bases unmatched to any gene: 9. Per germline, CDR1 SEHNR and CDR2 FQNEAQ (reference sequence). The CDR3 runs to 16 residues. CDR3 in amino acids: CASSLNLGQGVTEAFF. DNA of the CDR3: TGTGCCAGCAGCTTGAACCTGGGACAGGGTGTCACTGAAGCTTTCTTT.

V usage is TRBV9 and J usage is TRBJ2-3; 11 nucleotides match TRBD2. V lost 4 bases and J lost 5; bases outside the gene matches: 6. Looked up from germline, CDR1 is SGDLS and CDR2 is YYNGEE. The CDR3 loop spans 15 amino acids. The CDR3 is CASSTGLAERDTQYF. Written as DNA, the CDR3 is TGTGCCAGCAGCACGGGACTAGCGGAGAGAGATACGCAGTATTTT. Supplemented by reference TRBV9 and TRBJ2-3, the full variable domain reads DSGVTQTPKHLITATGQRVTLRCSPRSGDLSVYWYQQSLDQGLQFLIQYYNGEERAKGNILERFSAQQFPDLHSELNLSSLELGDSALYFCASSTGLAERDTQYFGPGTRLTVL.

The V call is TRBV14, the J call TRBJ1-1, with 8 bases aligning to TRBD1. V trimming: 0 bases; J trimming: 1 base; junction bases outside the gene matches: 7. The CDR3 spans 17 residues. Germline assignment: CDR1 SGHDN and CDR2 FVKESK. The CDR3 loop is CASSQDLRTGWNTEAFF. In DNA, the CDR3 is TGTGCCAGCAGCCAAGATCTTCGGACAGGGTGGAACACTGAAGCTTTCTTT.

The gene calls are TRBV2 and TRBJ1-2; perhaps TRBD1 as D (5 bases). This CDR3 comprises 14 residues. The V gene's germline CDR1 is SNHLY and CDR2 FYNNEI. V shed 6 bases and J shed 4 bases, with 15 bases lying between them. The CDR3 DNA reads TGTGCCAGCAGGGGCGAGGGGACTGGCTATGGCTACACCTTC. Its protein product is CASRGEGTGYGYTF.

This chain joins TRBV7-2 and TRBJ2-7; D remains unclear. The V gene lost 2 bases and the J gene lost 0 bases, with 11 bases spanning the gap. Germline V CDR1 and CDR2: SGHTA, FQGNSA. CDR3 length: 15 residues. In DNA, the CDR3 is TGTGCCAGCAGCTTAACCGGGTCGAGCTCCTACGAGCAGTACTTC. This translates into CASSLTGSSSYEQYF.

J is TRBJ2-1 and V is TRBV30, with D possibly matching TRBD1 (5 bases). Germline-derived CDR1 and CDR2 are GTSNPN and SVGIG (reference sequence). V was trimmed by 3 bases and J by 3 bases, leaving 18 bases between them. This CDR3 has 16 residues. CDR3 in amino acids: CAWRSSTALNYNEQFF. Written as DNA, the CDR3 is TGTGCCTGGAGATCATCGACAGCCCTAAACTACAATGAGCAGTTCTTC.